This T cell receptor beta chain was documented in a study of spatial heterogeneity in lung cancer. Study background: Patients with untreated early-stage non-small cell lung cancer, numbering 55 to 75, were the donors. General study points: The appearance of ubiquitous expanded tumor TCRs in blood was greater at resection than follow-up.

Time point here: blood at routine non-recurrence follow-up after resection. Whole RNA, which was extracted from tumor, nontumor lung tissue or frozen PBMC, was sequenced without any cell sorting. Every TCR cDNA molecule carried a tag that served as a unique molecular identifier. TCRdb used MiXCR to reprocess the 5' RACE reads, holding one entry per CDR3 protein. The table includes 15,000 or so distinct CDR3 sequences, roughly 6.3% detected once. There are many counts of this clonotype. Its target is unknown. The clonotype comes from a male donor with early-stage non-small cell lung cancer. Sample: PBMCs, taken at follow-up.

The CDR3 protein is CASSVEAGVGEQFF. The CDR3 nucleotides are TGTGCCAGCAGCGTAGAGGCGGGAGTCGGTGAGCAGTTCTTC. This rearrangement joins TRBV9 to TRBJ2-1, with 7 bases that match TRBD2. Trimming at V came to 0 bases and at J to 9 bases, leaving 6 bases not matched to a gene. This CDR3 region has 14 residues. Germline assignment: CDR1 SGDLS and CDR2 YYNGEE.